The 31 T cell receptor beta chains given below trace back to one sample, sequenced in a study of T-cell memory formation after mild COVID-19. TCRdb re-called the 5' RACE reads through MiXCR, storing one row per CDR3 protein. The table shows more than 120,000 distinct CDR3 sequences, with 15% to 20% occurring only once. The sequenced material came from PBMCs or a T cell subset sorted from them (not recorded which). The source is an adult woman who had mild COVID-19 (a few samples of this study predate the infection). Cell type and time point are not known.

This chain links TRBV12-3 or TRBV12-4 with TRBJ2-1, with D unresolved. The CDR3 has 14 amino acids. V was pared by 4 bases and J by 0 bases, with 7 bases between. CDR3 bases: TGTGCCAGCAGTTGGGGATCCTCCTACAATGAGCAGTTCTTC. It yields the protein CASSWGSSYNEQFF.

This clonotype showed up just a few times. This sequence joins TRBV2 and TRBJ2-2; a weak D match, TRBD2 (6 bases). Trimming cost V 0 bases and J 4 bases, with 6 bases left between them. This CDR3 is 14 amino acids long. Germline-derived CDR1 and CDR2 are SNHLY and FYNNEI. The chain's CDR3 is CASSEAGGTGELFF. The DNA for the CDR3 is TGTGCCAGCAGTGAAGCGGGGGGCACCGGGGAGCTGTTTTTT.

V usage is TRBV6-5 and J usage is TRBJ2-2; 9 bases fit TRBD1. V gave up 6 bases and J gave up 5 bases; unmatched junction bases: 7. CDR1 is MNHEY and CDR2 is SVGAGI in the germline V gene. There are 15 residues in the CDR3. The CDR3 DNA sequence: TGTGCCAGCAGAAACCCGACAGGGGGAACCGGGGAGCTGTTTTTT. Translating it yields CASRNPTGGTGELFF.

This chain joins TRBV25-1 and TRBJ2-1; D remains ambiguous. V lost 6 bases to trimming and J lost 8 bases, with 8 bases between them. This CDR3 region has 11 residues. Per germline, CDR1 MGHDK and CDR2 SYGVNS. CDR3: CASRGWHEQFF. CDR3 sequence (DNA): TGTGCCAGCAGAGGATGGCATGAGCAGTTCTTC.

The chain joins TRBV5-4 to TRBJ1-3, with D possibly being TRBD1 (6 bases). CDR3 size: 16 residues. The V and J ends lost 4 bases and 4 bases respectively, with 18 bases between them. Germline-derived CDR1 and CDR2 are SGHNT and YYREEE (reference sequence). As DNA, the CDR3 is TGTGCCAGCAGCGGGGGGCTACAGGGACTAGGAAACACCATATATTTT. Translation gives CASSGGLQGLGNTIYF.

This clonotype was seen a few times. The chain recombines TRBV6-5 with TRBJ1-6, with D hard to call. Deletions cut 8 bases from V and 0 bases from J, with 8 bases between. The germline V gene has CDR1 MNHEY and CDR2 SVGAGI. The CDR3 has 14 residues. In DNA, the CDR3 is TGTGCCAGCGGACGAAGCTCCTATAATTCACCCCTCCACTTT. Its translation is CASGRSSYNSPLHF.

V gene TRBV24-1 combines with J gene TRBJ2-1, with TRBD1 identical over 9 bases. Germline trimming cut 2 bases from V and 0 bases from J; bases unmatched to any gene: 7. The CDR3 has 18 amino acids. CDR1 and CDR2 from the germline V gene are KGHDR and SFDVKD. CDR3 loop: CATSDSLTGGSSYNEQFF. For the CDR3, the DNA is TGTGCCACCAGTGATTCTCTGACAGGGGGGAGCTCCTACAATGAGCAGTTCTTC.

Here the CDR3 reads CASSPTGGGGYTF. CDR3 sequence (DNA): TGTGCCAGCAGCCCGACGGGGGGTGGAGGCTACACCTTC. The chain uses TRBV5-4 and TRBJ1-2; D possibly corresponds to TRBD1 (5 bases). V lost 4 bases, J lost 8 bases, and 15 bases lay in between. The CDR3 totals 13 residues. Germline V gene data show CDR1 as SGHNT and CDR2 as YYREEE (reference sequence).

The chain recombines TRBV5-1 with TRBJ1-2; D is unclear. Trimming took off 7 bases at V and 3 bases at J, with 10 bases between the two ends. The length of the CDR3 is 12 residues. Per germline, CDR1 SGHRS and CDR2 YFSETQ. This chain's CDR3 is CASGLMDYGYTF. The DNA of the CDR3 is TGCGCCAGCGGGTTGATGGACTATGGCTACACCTTC.

The chain is built from TRBV5-5 and TRBJ2-7; TRBD1 agrees at 7 bases. V lost 8 bases to trimming and J lost 5 bases; unmatched junction nucleotides: 7. CDR1 is SGHKS and CDR2 is YYEKEE in the germline V gene (reference sequence). This CDR3 has 12 residues. The CDR3 spells CASYRDSNEQYF. The CDR3 nucleotides read TGTGCCAGTTACCGGGACAGCAACGAGCAGTACTTC.

This clonotype was observed many times. V is TRBV7-9 and J is TRBJ2-2; D perhaps matches TRBD2 (5 bases). Germline CDR1 reads SEHNR; CDR2 reads FQNEAQ (reference sequence). The CDR3 is 14 residues long. V gave up 6 bases and J gave up 3 bases, with 11 bases separating them. In nucleotides, the CDR3 is TGTGCCAGCAGGTTTGACGGGGACACCGGGGAGCTGTTTTTT. Residues: CASRFDGDTGELFF. The complete variable domain, with remaining parts taken from reference TRBV7-9 and TRBJ2-2, reads DTGVSQNPRHKITKRGQNVTFRCDPISEHNRLYWYRQTLGQGPEFLTYFQNEAQLEKSRLLSDRFSAERPKGSFSTLEIQRTEQGDSAMYLCASRFDGDTGELFFGEGSRLTVL.

This clonotype has just a few counts. The V and J genes are TRBV14 and TRBJ2-1; 8 nucleotides agree with TRBD2. The CDR3 runs 17 residues. Trimming took 2 bases from V and 8 from J; bases not matched to a gene: 14. CDR1 and CDR2 (germline): SGHDN, FVKESK. CDR3 sequence: CASSQPWTSRISHEQFF. CDR3 nucleotide sequence: TGTGCCAGCAGCCAACCCTGGACTAGCCGGATTTCCCATGAGCAGTTCTTC.

This clonotype was seen a handful of times. V usage is TRBV14 and J usage is TRBJ2-3; 12 bases agree with TRBD2. This CDR3 has 17 amino acids. CDR1 and CDR2 (germline): SGHDN, FVKESK. V was pared by 4 bases and J by 1 base, with 6 bases of the junction left unmatched. The CDR3 bases are TGTGCCAGCAGCCCGCTACGGACTAGCGGGGGCACAGATACGCAGTATTTT. It codes for CASSPLRTSGGTDTQYF.

This chain joins TRBV12-3 or TRBV12-4 and TRBJ1-3, with D possibly matching TRBD1 (6 bases). CDR3 size: 14 residues. Trimming shortened V by 5 bases and J by 2 bases, and 10 bases separated the two germline ends. In DNA, the CDR3 is TGTGCCAGCAGTCGGACAGCCCCTGGAAACACCATATATTTT. Translating gives CASSRTAPGNTIYF.

This rearrangement joins TRBV5-4 to TRBJ2-7; 10 bases line up with TRBD2. The CDR3 is 13 residues long. Germline values: CDR1 SGHNT, CDR2 YYREEE (reference sequence). Trimming removed 3 bases from V and 6 bases from J; junction bases left unmatched: 3. The chain's CDR3 is CASSSTSGVEQYF. CDR3 DNA sequence: TGTGCCAGCAGCTCCACTAGCGGGGTCGAGCAGTACTTC.

The sample holds a few counts of this clonotype. This chain joins TRBV5-1 and TRBJ2-1, with D unclear. The CDR3 has 13 residues. V gave up 4 bases and J gave up 5 bases, with 10 bases separating them. Germline values: CDR1 SGHRS, CDR2 YFSETQ. The CDR3 DNA sequence: TGCGCCAGCAGCGCCGCTATCCACAATGAGCAGTTCTTC. Translating it yields CASSAAIHNEQFF. Supplemented by reference TRBV5-1 and TRBJ2-1, the full variable domain reads KAGVTQTPRYLIKTRGQQVTLSCSPISGHRSVSWYQQTPGQGLQFLFEYFSETQRNKGNFPGRFSGRQFSNSRSEMNVSTLELGDSALYLCASSAAIHNEQFFGPGTRLTVL.

V and J are TRBV5-1 and TRBJ2-4; 7 bases fit TRBD1. Germline V gene sequence: CDR1 SGHRS, CDR2 YFSETQ. With V trimmed by 3 bases and J by 5 bases, 14 bases remained unmatched. The length of the CDR3 is 17 residues. The CDR3 sequence is CASSWEPGQRKENIQYF. The DNA for the CDR3 is TGCGCCAGCAGCTGGGAACCGGGACAGCGGAAAGAAAACATTCAGTACTTC.

This clonotype was counted only a few times. The CDR3 reads CASSQVVIVQRGPYRNEQFF. CDR3 coding DNA: TGTGCCAGCAGCCAAGTAGTTATAGTTCAGCGGGGGCCGTACCGGAATGAGCAGTTCTTC. V usage is TRBV4-2 and J usage is TRBJ2-1, with 8 bases aligning to TRBD2. V was pared by 1 base and J by 7 bases, with 21 bases of the junction left unmatched. The CDR3 sequence is 20 residues long. The germline CDR1 and CDR2 sequences are LGHNA and YNFKEQ.

The chain is built from TRBV5-1 and TRBJ2-7, with TRBD2 matching over 7 bases. V was clipped by 4 bases and J by 2 bases; unmatched bases: 6. The CDR3 spans 14 residues. Germline assignment: CDR1 SGHRS and CDR2 YFSETQ. DNA for the CDR3: TGCGCCAGCAGCCTCGGGGGGAATACCTACGAGCAGTACTTC. Protein sequence: CASSLGGNTYEQYF.

The genes are TRBV7-8 and TRBJ2-7, with D maybe TRBD1 (6 bases). CDR1 and CDR2 from the germline V gene are SGHVS and FQNEAQ. The V gene lost 3 bases and the J gene lost 3 bases, with 9 bases spanning the gap. The CDR3 runs 13 residues. CDR3: CASSLDSLYEQYF. DNA of the CDR3: TGTGCCAGCAGCTTGGACAGTCTCTACGAGCAGTACTTC.

This clonotype was counted between two and nine times. This chain joins TRBV24-1 and TRBJ2-5; D is unresolved. The CDR3 consists of 14 residues. V lost 2 bases to trimming and J lost 5 bases, with 11 bases between them. From germline, CDR1 is KGHDR and CDR2 SFDVKD. CDR3 bases: TGTGCCACCAGTGATTGGCGACGTGGGGAGACCCAGTACTTC. Encoded protein: CATSDWRRGETQYF.

A few counts support this clonotype. V gene TRBV7-3 combines with J gene TRBJ1-6; D gene uncertain. The germline V and J ends were trimmed by 5 bases and 9 bases, with 8 bases remaining between them. CDR1 SGHTA and CDR2 FQGTGA come from the germline V gene. The CDR3 length is 12 residues. The CDR3 reads CASSDPGSPLHF. The DNA for the CDR3 is TGTGCCAGCAGCGACCCAGGTTCACCCCTCCACTTT.

CDR3: CASSLDGYSNQPQHF. CDR3 coding DNA: TGCGCCAGCAGCTTGGATGGATATAGCAATCAGCCCCAGCATTTT. The chain combines TRBV5-1 with TRBJ1-5; D is unclear. The germline V and J ends were trimmed by 0 bases and 0 bases, with 7 bases remaining between them. Germline values: CDR1 SGHRS, CDR2 YFSETQ. The CDR3 consists of 15 residues.

This clonotype appeared a few times. In DNA, the CDR3 is TGTGCCACGACTAGCGGGGGGGCGGCGGATACGCAGTATTTT. Translated, it gives CATTSGGAADTQYF. The chain is built from TRBV10-3 and TRBJ2-3; 14 nucleotides line up with TRBD2. CDR1 is ENHRY and CDR2 is SYGVKD in the germline V gene. V shed 10 bases, J shed 6 bases, and the junction held 6 bases outside the gene matches. CDR3 length: 14 residues.

This chain uses TRBV7-9 with TRBJ2-7; 8 nucleotides line up with TRBD1. CDR1 and CDR2 (germline): SEHNR, FQNEAQ (reference sequence). Unmatched junction bases numbered 6, after V lost 5 bases and J lost 0 bases. This CDR3 spans 15 amino acids. Here the CDR3 reads CASSPRQGFSYEQYF. The CDR3 nucleotides are TGTGCCAGCAGCCCAAGACAGGGGTTCTCCTACGAGCAGTACTTC.

This clonotype was picked up a small number of times. The rearrangement links TRBV7-3 to TRBJ1-6; 7 bases agree with TRBD1. Germline loops: CDR1 SGHTA, CDR2 FQGTGA. CDR3 length equals 17 residues. V trimming: 5 bases; J trimming: 2 bases; junction bases outside the gene matches: 9. Here the CDR3 DNA reads TGTGCCAGCAGCCTTTGGGACAGCGGCACCTATAATTCACCCCTCCACTTT. It specifies CASSLWDSGTYNSPLHF.

In its sample, this clonotype was seen many times. The rearrangement uses TRBV5-1 and TRBJ2-7, with D possibly matching TRBD1 (6 bases). V dropped 0 bases and J dropped 7 bases, with 11 bases sitting between them. Germline CDR1 is SGHRS and CDR2 is YFSETQ. The CDR3 runs to 13 residues. Here the CDR3 DNA reads TGCGCCAGCAGCTTGGGCGAACAGGGTGAGCAGTACTTC. This codes for CASSLGEQGEQYF.

The chain employs TRBV4-2 and TRBJ2-5; TRBD2 is a possible D gene (5 bases). V shed 2 bases and J shed 4 bases, with 11 bases lying between them. Germline V gene lookup returns CDR1 LGHNA and CDR2 YNFKEQ. The CDR3 extends over 14 amino acids. Here the CDR3 reads CASSQTEGGETQYF. The CDR3 nucleotides are TGTGCCAGCAGCCAAACAGAGGGTGGAGAGACCCAGTACTTC.

This clonotype was seen a few times. The gene calls are TRBV7-3 and TRBJ2-2, with 8 bases aligning to TRBD2. Germline V gene sequence: CDR1 SGHTA, CDR2 FQGTGA. The CDR3 covers 16 residues. J gave up 2 bases and V 4 bases, and 6 bases lay outside the gene matches. CDR3 sequence (DNA): TGTGCCAGCAGCTCGAACGGACTAGCAAACACCGGGGAGCTGTTTTTT. It codes for CASSSNGLANTGELFF.

This clonotype was counted ten times or more. CDR3 amino acids: CSAGGTSGGLSSGANVLTF. CDR3 in DNA: TGCAGTGCTGGGGGGACTAGCGGGGGACTCAGCTCTGGGGCCAACGTCCTGACTTTC. The rearrangement joins TRBV20-1 to TRBJ2-6; 14 bases line up with TRBD2. Looked up from germline, CDR1 is DFQATT and CDR2 is SNEGSKA (reference sequence). The CDR3 runs 19 residues. Unmatched junction bases numbered 9, after V lost 5 bases and J lost 0 bases.

This clonotype came up a few times. This sequence joins TRBV5-6 and TRBJ2-3; 7 bases are shared with TRBD2. The V gene's germline CDR1 is SGHDT and CDR2 YYEEEE. Germline trimming cut 4 bases from V and 5 bases from J; bases unmatched to any gene: 4. CDR3 length equals 13 residues. CDR3 in DNA: TGTGCCAGCAGCCGCGGGGAGGGAGATACGCAGTATTTT. The encoded protein is CASSRGEGDTQYF.